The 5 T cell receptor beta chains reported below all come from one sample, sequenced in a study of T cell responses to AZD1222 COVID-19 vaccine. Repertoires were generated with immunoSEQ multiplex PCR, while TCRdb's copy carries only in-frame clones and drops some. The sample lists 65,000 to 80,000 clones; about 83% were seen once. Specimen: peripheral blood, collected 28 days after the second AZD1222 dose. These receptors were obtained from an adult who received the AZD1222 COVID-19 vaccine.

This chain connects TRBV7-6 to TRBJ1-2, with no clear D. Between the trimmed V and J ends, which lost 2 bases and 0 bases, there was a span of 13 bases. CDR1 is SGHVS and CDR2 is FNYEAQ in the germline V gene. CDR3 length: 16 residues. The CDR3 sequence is CASSLSSGLANYGYTF. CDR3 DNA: TGTGCCAGCAGCTTATCTTCGGGATTAGCTAACTATGGCTACACCTTC. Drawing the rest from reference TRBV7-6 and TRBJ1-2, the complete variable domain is GAGVSQSPRYKVTKRGQDVALRCDPISGHVSLYWYRQALGQGPEFLTYFNYEAQQDKSGLPNDRFSAERPEGSISTLTIQRTEQRDSAMYRCASSLSSGLANYGYTFGSGTRLTVV.

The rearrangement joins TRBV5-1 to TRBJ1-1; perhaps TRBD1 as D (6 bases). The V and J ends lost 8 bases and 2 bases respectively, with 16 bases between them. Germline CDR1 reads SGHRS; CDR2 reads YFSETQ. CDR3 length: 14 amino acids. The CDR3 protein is CASRVRGGNTEAFF. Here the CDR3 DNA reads TGCGCCAGTCGGGTCAGGGGTGGAAACACTGAAGCTTTCTTT.

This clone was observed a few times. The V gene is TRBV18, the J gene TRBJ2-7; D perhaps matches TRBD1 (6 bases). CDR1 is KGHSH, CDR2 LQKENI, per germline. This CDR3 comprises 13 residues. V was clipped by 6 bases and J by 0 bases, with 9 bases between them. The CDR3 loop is CASSVQGSYEQYF. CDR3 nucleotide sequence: TGTGCCAGCTCGGTACAGGGCTCCTACGAGCAGTACTTC. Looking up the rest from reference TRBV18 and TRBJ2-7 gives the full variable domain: NAGVMQNPRHLVRRRGQEARLRCSPMKGHSHVYWYRQLPEEGLKFMVYLQKENIIDESGMPKERFSAEFPKEGPSILRIQQVVRGDSAAYFCASSVQGSYEQYFGPGTRLTVT.

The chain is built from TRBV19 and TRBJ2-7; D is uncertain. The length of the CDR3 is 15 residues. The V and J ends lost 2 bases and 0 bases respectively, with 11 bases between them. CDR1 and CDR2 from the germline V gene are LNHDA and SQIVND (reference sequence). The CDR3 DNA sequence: TGTGCCAGTAGTATAAGGTCCACGAGCTCCTACGAGCAGTACTTC. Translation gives CASSIRSTSSYEQYF.

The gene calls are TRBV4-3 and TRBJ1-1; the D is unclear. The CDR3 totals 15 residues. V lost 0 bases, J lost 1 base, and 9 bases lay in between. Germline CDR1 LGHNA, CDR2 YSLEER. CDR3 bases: TGCGCCAGCAGCCAAGATAGAGCAGGGAACACTGAAGCTTTCTTT. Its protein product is CASSQDRAGNTEAFF.